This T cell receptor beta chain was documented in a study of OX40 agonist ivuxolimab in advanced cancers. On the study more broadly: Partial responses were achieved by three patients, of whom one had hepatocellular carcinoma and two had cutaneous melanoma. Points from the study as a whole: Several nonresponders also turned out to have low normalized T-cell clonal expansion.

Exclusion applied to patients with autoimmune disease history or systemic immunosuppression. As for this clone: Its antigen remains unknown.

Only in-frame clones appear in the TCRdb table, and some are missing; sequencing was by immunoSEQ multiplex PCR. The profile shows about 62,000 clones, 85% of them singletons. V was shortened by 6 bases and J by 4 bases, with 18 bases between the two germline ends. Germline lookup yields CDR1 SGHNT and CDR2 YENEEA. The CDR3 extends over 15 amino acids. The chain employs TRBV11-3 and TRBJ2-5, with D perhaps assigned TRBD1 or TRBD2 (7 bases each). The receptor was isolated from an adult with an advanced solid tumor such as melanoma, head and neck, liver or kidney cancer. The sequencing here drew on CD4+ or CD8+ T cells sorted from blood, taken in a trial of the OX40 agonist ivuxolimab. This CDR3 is CASSPGGERGETQYF. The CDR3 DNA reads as TGTGCCAGCAGTCCAGGGGGGGAACGGGGAGAGACCCAGTACTTC.